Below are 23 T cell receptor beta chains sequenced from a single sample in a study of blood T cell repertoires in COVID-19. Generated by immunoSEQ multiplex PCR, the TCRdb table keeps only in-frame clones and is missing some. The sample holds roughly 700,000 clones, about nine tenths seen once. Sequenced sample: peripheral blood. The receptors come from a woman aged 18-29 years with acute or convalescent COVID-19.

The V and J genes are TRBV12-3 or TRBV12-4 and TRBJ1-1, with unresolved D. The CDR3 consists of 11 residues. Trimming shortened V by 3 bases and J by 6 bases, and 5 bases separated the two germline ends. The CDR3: CASSFGPEAFF. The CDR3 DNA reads TGTGCCAGCAGTTTTGGCCCTGAAGCTTTCTTT.

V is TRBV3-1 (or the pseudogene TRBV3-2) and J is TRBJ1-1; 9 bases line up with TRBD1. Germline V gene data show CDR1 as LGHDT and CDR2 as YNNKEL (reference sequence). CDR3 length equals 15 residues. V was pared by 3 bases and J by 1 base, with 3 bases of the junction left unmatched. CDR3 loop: CASSHPGQGNTEAFF. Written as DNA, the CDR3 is TGTGCCAGCAGCCACCCGGGACAGGGGAACACTGAAGCTTTCTTT.

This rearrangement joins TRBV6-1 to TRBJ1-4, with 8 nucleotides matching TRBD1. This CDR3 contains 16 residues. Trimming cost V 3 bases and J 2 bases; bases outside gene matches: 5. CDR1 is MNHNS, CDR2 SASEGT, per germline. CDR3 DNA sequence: TGTGCCAGCAGTGATCGTCAGGGGGCGACTAATGAAAAACTGTTTTTT. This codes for CASSDRQGATNEKLFF.

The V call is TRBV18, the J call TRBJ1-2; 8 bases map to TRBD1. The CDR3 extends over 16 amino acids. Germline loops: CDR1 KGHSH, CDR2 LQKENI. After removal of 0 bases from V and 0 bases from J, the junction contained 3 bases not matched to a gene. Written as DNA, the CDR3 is TGTGCCAGCTCACCACCGGGGACAGGAGCTAACTATGGCTACACCTTC. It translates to CASSPPGTGANYGYTF.

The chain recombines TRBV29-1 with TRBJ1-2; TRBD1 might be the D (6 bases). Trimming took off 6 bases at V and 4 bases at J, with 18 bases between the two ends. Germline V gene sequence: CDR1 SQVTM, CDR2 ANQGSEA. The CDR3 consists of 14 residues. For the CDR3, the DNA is TGCAGCGTGTCGGACAGAGTGGAAGTCTATGGCTACACCTTC. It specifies CSVSDRVEVYGYTF.

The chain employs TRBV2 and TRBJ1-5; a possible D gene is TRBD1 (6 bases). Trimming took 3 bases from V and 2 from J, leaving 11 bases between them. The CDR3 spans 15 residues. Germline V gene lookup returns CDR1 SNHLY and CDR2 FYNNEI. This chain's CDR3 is CASSDFRQGNQPQHF. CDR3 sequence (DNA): TGTGCCAGCAGTGATTTCCGACAGGGCAATCAGCCCCAGCATTTT. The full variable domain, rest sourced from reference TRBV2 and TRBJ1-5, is EPEVTQTPSHQVTQMGQEVILRCVPISNHLYFYWYRQILGQKVEFLVSFYNNEISEKSEIFDDQFSVERPDGSNFTLKIRSTKLEDSAMYFCASSDFRQGNQPQHFGDGTRLSIL.

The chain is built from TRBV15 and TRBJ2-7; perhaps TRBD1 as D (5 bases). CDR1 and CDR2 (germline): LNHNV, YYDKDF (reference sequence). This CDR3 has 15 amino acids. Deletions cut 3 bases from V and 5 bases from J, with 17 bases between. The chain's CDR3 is CATSSEAFKGDEQYF. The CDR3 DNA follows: TGTGCCACCAGCAGTGAAGCATTTAAAGGGGACGAGCAGTACTTC.

The chain's CDR3 is CASRANPGQSTDTQYF. Written as DNA, the CDR3 is TGTGCCAGCAGAGCCAATCCGGGACAGAGCACAGATACGCAGTATTTT. This chain joins TRBV28 and TRBJ2-3; 7 nucleotides match TRBD1. Germline V gives CDR1 MDHEN, CDR2 SYDVKM. CDR3 size: 16 residues. The J segment lost 0 bases and the V segment lost 6 bases, leaving 9 bases of the junction unmatched.

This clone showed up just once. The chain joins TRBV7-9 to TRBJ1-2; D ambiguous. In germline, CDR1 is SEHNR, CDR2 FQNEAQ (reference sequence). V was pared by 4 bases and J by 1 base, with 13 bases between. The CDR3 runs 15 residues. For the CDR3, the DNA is TGTGCCAGCAGCTCGACGGCGAGGCGTAACTATGGCTACACCTTC. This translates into CASSSTARRNYGYTF.

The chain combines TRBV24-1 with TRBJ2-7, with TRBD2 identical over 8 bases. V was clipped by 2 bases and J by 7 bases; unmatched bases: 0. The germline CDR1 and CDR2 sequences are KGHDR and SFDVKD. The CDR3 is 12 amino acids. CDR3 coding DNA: TGTGCCACCAGTGATTCGGGGGGGGAGCAGTACTTC. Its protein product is CATSDSGGEQYF.

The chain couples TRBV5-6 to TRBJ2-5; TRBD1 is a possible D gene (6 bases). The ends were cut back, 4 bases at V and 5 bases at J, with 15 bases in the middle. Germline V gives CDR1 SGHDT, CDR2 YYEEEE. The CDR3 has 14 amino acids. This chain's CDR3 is CASSHPSRGETQYF. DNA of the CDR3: TGTGCCAGCAGCCACCCTTCTAGGGGGGAGACCCAGTACTTC.

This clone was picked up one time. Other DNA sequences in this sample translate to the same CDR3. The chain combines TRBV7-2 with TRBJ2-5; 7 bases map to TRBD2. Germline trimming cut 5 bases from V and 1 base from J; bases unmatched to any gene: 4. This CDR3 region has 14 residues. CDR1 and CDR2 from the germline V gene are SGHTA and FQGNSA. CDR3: CASSLLAAQETQYF. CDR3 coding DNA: TGTGCCAGCAGCCTGCTAGCGGCCCAAGAGACCCAGTACTTC.

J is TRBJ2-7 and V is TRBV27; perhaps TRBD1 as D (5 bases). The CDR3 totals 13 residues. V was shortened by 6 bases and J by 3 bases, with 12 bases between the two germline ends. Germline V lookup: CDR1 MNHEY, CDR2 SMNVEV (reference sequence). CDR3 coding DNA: TGTGCCAGCAGCCTAAACAGGTACTACGAGCAGTACTTC. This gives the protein CASSLNRYYEQYF.

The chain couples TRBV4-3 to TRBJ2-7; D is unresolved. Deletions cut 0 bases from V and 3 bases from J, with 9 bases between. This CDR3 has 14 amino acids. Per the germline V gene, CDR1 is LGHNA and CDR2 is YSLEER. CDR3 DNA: TGCGCCAGCAGCCAAGACGAGGTCGGCTACGAGCAGTACTTC. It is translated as CASSQDEVGYEQYF.

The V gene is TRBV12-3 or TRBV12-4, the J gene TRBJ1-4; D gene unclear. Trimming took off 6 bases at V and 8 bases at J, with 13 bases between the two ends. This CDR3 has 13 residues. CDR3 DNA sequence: TGTGCCAGCAGCCTACGGGAGGTGGAAAAACTGTTTTTT. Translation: CASSLREVEKLFF.

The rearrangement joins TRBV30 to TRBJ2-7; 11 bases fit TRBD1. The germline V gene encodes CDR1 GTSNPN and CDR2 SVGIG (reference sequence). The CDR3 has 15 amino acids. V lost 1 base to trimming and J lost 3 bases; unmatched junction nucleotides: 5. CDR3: CAWSEGGTGGYEQYF. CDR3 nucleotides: TGTGCCTGGAGTGAGGGAGGGACAGGGGGCTACGAGCAGTACTTC.

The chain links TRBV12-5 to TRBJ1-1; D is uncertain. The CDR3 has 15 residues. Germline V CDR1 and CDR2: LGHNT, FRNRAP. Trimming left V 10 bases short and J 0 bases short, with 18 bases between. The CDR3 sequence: CATNSAAGVNTEAFF. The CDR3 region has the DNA TGTGCTACCAACTCAGCGGCCGGGGTGAACACTGAAGCTTTCTTT.

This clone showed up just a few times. CDR3 protein: CASSVGEMNSPLHF. The CDR3 bases are TGTGCCAGCAGTGTAGGGGAAATGAATTCACCCCTCCACTTT. The chain has TRBV2 and TRBJ1-6, with D possibly matching TRBD1 (5 bases). CDR3 length: 14 residues. Germline V gene lookup returns CDR1 SNHLY and CDR2 FYNNEI. V was shortened by 4 bases and J by 7 bases, with 11 bases between the two germline ends.

The CDR3: CASRTGANTEAFF. CDR3 in DNA: TGTGCCAGCAGAACAGGGGCGAACACTGAAGCTTTCTTT. This chain joins TRBV5-4 and TRBJ1-1, with 7 bases identical to TRBD1. The J segment lost 1 base and the V segment lost 5 bases, leaving 2 bases of the junction unmatched. Germline V CDR1 and CDR2: SGHNT, YYREEE (reference sequence). The CDR3 is 13 amino acids.

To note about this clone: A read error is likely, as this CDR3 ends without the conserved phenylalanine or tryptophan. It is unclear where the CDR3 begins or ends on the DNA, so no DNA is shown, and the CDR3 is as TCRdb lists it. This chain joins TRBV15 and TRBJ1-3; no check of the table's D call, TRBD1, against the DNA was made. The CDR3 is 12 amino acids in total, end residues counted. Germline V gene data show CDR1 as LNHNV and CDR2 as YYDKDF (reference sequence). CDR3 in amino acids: CATSRGPRDRAS.

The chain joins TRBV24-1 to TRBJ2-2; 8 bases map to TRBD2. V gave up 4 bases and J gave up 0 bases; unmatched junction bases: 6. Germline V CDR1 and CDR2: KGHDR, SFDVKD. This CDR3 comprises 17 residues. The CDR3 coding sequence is TGTGCCACCAGTGACCCTCGGGGGGGGACGAACACCGGGGAGCTGTTTTTT. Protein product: CATSDPRGGTNTGELFF.

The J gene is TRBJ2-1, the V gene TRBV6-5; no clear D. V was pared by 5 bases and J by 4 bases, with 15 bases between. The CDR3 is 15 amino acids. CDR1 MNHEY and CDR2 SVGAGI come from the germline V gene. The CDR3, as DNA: TGTGCCAGCAGTAGCAGGAACCTCTTATACAATGAGCAGTTCTTC. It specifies CASSSRNLLYNEQFF.

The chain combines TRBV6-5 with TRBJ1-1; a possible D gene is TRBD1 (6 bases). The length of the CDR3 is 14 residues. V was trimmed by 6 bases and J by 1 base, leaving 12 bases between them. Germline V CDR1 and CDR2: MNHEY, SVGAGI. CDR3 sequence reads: CASSSGTRNTEAFF. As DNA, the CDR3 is TGTGCCAGCAGCTCCGGGACACGGAACACTGAAGCTTTCTTT.